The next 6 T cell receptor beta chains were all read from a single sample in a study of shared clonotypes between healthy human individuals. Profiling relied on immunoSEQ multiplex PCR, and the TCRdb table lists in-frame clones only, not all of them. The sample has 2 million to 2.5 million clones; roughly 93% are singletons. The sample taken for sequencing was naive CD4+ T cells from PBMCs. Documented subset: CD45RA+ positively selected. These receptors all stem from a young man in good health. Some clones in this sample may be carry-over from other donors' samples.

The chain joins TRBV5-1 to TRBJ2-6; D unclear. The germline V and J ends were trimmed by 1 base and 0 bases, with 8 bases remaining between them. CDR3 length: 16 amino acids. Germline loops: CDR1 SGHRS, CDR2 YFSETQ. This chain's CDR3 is CASSLPVYSGANVLTF. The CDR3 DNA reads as TGCGCCAGCAGCTTGCCCGTTTACTCTGGGGCCAACGTCCTGACTTTC.

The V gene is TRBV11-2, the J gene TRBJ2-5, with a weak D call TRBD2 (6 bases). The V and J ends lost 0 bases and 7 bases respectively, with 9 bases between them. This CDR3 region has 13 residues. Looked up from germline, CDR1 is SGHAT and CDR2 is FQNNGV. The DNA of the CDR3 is TGTGCCAGCAGCTTAGAGGTCGGGGGGACCCAGTACTTC. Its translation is CASSLEVGGTQYF.

The CDR3 region is CASTPGTARIGELFF. CDR3 nucleotide sequence: TGTGCCAGCACCCCCGGGACAGCAAGGATCGGGGAGCTGTTTTTT. This chain connects TRBV6-5 to TRBJ2-2; 7 nucleotides agree with TRBD1. This CDR3 spans 15 amino acids. The germline V gene encodes CDR1 MNHEY and CDR2 SVGAGI. V was clipped by 7 bases and J by 7 bases; unmatched bases: 12.

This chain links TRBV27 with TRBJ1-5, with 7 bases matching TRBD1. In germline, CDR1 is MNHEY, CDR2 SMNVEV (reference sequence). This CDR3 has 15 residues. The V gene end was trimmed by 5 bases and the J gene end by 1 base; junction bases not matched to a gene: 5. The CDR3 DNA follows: TGTGCCAGCAGTCCCTCACAGGGGAGCAATCAGCCCCAGCATTTT. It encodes CASSPSQGSNQPQHF.

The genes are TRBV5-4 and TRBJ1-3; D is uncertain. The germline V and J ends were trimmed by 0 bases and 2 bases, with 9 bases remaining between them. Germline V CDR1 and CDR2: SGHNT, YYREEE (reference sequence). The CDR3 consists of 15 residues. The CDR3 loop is CASSLASSPGNTIYF. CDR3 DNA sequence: TGTGCCAGCAGCTTGGCATCATCTCCTGGAAACACCATATATTTT.

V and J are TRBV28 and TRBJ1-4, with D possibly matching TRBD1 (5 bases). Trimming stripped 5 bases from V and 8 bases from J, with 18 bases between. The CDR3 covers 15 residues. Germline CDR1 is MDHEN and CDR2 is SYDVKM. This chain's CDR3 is CASSIRQPVLEKLFF. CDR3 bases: TGTGCCAGCAGTATCCGACAGCCAGTATTAGAAAAACTGTTTTTT.